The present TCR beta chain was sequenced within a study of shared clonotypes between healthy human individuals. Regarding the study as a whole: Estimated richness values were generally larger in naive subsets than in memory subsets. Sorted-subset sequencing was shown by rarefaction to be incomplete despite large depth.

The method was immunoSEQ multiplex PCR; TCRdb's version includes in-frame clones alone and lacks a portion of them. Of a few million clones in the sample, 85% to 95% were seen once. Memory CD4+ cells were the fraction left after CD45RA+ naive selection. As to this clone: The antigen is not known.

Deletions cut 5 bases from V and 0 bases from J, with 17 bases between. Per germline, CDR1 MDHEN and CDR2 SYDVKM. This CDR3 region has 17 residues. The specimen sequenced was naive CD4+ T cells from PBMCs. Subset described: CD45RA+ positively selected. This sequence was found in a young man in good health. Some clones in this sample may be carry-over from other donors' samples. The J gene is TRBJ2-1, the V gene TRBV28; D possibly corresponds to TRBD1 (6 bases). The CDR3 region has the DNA TGTGCCAGCAGTCTAATACAGGGCCTGGGCTCCTACAATGAGCAGTTCTTC. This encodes CASSLIQGLGSYNEQFF. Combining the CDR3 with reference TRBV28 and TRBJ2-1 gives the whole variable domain DVKVTQSSRYLVKRTGEKVFLECVQDMDHENMFWYRQDPGLGLRLIYFSYDVKMKEKGDIPEGYSVSREKKERFSLILESASTNQTSMYLCASSLIQGLGSYNEQFFGPGTRLTVL.